These 25 T cell receptor beta chains were all obtained from the same sample, sequenced in a study of blood T cell repertoires in COVID-19. The protocol was immunoSEQ multiplex PCR, while the TCRdb copy is restricted to in-frame clones and leaves out a portion. The sample includes 200,000 to 250,000 clones, over 75% of them seen just once. Material for sequencing was PBMCs or T cells enriched from blood (not recorded which). These receptors originate from a woman aged 25 to 45 who had been exposed to COVID-19.

V gene TRBV2 combines with J gene TRBJ1-5, with D tentatively TRBD1 (6 bases). Trimming removed 6 bases from V and 2 bases from J, with 14 bases in between. The CDR3 has 15 residues. Germline V gives CDR1 SNHLY, CDR2 FYNNEI. The CDR3 coding sequence is TGTGCCAGCAGAATTGACAGGTCTGGCAATCAGCCCCAGCATTTT. Translating gives CASRIDRSGNQPQHF.

The CDR3 protein is CASSDSMPRQGGEKLFF. The CDR3 DNA follows: TGTGCCAGCAGTGACTCGATGCCCAGGCAGGGCGGAGAAAAACTGTTTTTT. The chain employs TRBV6-4 and TRBJ1-4, with D tentatively TRBD1 (5 bases). CDR3 length: 17 amino acids. The germline gives CDR1 MRHNA, CDR2 SNTAGT. The germline V and J ends were trimmed by 0 bases and 8 bases, with 19 bases remaining between them.

The V gene is TRBV11-3, the J gene TRBJ2-5, with D perhaps TRBD2 (5 bases). The CDR3 length is 15 residues. V was trimmed by 2 bases and J by 0 bases, leaving 10 bases between them. CDR1 and CDR2 from the germline V gene are SGHNT and YENEEA. CDR3 region: CASSLNGMYQETQYF. CDR3 sequence (DNA): TGTGCCAGCAGCTTAAACGGGATGTACCAAGAGACCCAGTACTTC.

The V call is TRBV28, the J call TRBJ1-5; D unclear. The CDR3 runs to 14 residues. Germline assignment: CDR1 MDHEN and CDR2 SYDVKM. V shed 6 bases and J shed 0 bases, with 9 bases lying between them. The CDR3 reads CASRTYFSNQPQHF. The CDR3 region has the DNA TGTGCCAGCAGGACATATTTTAGCAATCAGCCCCAGCATTTT.

A note on this clone: Other DNA variants within this sample encode the same CDR3. The chain couples TRBV6-5 to TRBJ2-1, with TRBD2 as a possible D gene (6 bases). The CDR3 has 13 residues. Trimming took off 6 bases at V and 4 bases at J, with 10 bases between the two ends. The germline V gene has CDR1 MNHEY and CDR2 SVGAGI. The CDR3: CASSRDFYNEQFF. The CDR3, as DNA: TGTGCCAGCAGCAGGGACTTTTACAATGAGCAGTTCTTC.

The chain uses TRBV19 and TRBJ1-2; D unclear. Trimming took 3 bases from V and 4 from J, leaving 9 bases between them. This CDR3 comprises 13 residues. CDR1 and CDR2 from the germline V gene are LNHDA and SQIVND (reference sequence). In DNA, the CDR3 is TGTGCCAGTAGTATTGCGGGAAGCTATGGCTACACCTTC. It encodes CASSIAGSYGYTF.

The chain is built from TRBV11-2 and TRBJ1-1; possibly TRBD1 for D (6 bases). The germline gives CDR1 SGHAT, CDR2 FQNNGV. CDR3 length: 14 residues. The V and J ends lost 4 bases and 4 bases respectively, with 13 bases between them. CDR3 region: CASSSATGPTEAFF. CDR3 nucleotides: TGTGCCAGCAGCTCGGCCACAGGGCCCACTGAAGCTTTCTTT.

The chain recombines TRBV11-2 with TRBJ2-3, with D unclear. Trimming stripped 0 bases from V and 5 bases from J, with 12 bases between. CDR1 is SGHAT, CDR2 FQNNGV, per germline. The CDR3 spans 15 residues. CDR3 nucleotides: TGTGCCAGCAGCTTAGATGTAGTTGAGAGAGATACGCAGTATTTT. Residues: CASSLDVVERDTQYF.

The rearrangement uses TRBV2 and TRBJ2-1, with D possibly being TRBD2 (5 bases). The CDR3 consists of 14 residues. Trimming left V 6 bases short and J 4 bases short, with 13 bases between. In germline, CDR1 is SNHLY, CDR2 FYNNEI. This chain's CDR3 is CASRARVIYNEQFF. DNA of the CDR3: TGTGCCAGCAGAGCGCGGGTGATATACAATGAGCAGTTCTTC.

The CDR3 region is CAWGSGTVKEAFF. CDR3 nucleotides: TGTGCCTGGGGATCCGGGACAGTCAAAGAAGCTTTCTTT. This chain joins TRBV30 and TRBJ1-1, with 7 bases aligning to TRBD1. The germline V gene encodes CDR1 GTSNPN and CDR2 SVGIG (reference sequence). The V gene end was trimmed by 5 bases and the J gene end by 8 bases; junction bases not matched to a gene: 11. The CDR3 totals 13 residues.

The CDR3 bases are TGTGCCAGCAGCGTCACGCTAGCGGGAGAGGGCTACAATGAGCAGTTCTTC. Its translation is CASSVTLAGEGYNEQFF. The V and J genes are TRBV9 and TRBJ2-1, with 10 bases aligning to TRBD2. In germline, CDR1 is SGDLS, CDR2 YYNGEE. Trimming removed 2 bases from V and 3 bases from J; junction bases left unmatched: 8. CDR3 length equals 17 residues.

V gene TRBV27 combines with J gene TRBJ2-1; 7 bases fit TRBD2. Germline trimming cut 3 bases from V and 1 base from J; bases unmatched to any gene: 12. Germline V gene data show CDR1 as MNHEY and CDR2 as SMNVEV (reference sequence). The CDR3 has 18 residues. The CDR3 DNA reads TGTGCCAGCAGTTTTGGCTGGAGGGAGGGCCGATCCTACAATGAGCAGTTCTTC. Residues: CASSFGWREGRSYNEQFF.

The chain links TRBV4-1 to TRBJ2-6, with 7 positions matching TRBD1. After removal of 5 bases from V and 0 bases from J, the junction contained 7 bases not matched to a gene. CDR3 length: 17 amino acids. CDR1 and CDR2 from the germline V gene are MGHRA and YSYEKL. CDR3 coding DNA: TGCGCCAGCAGCTGGGACAGCTCCGACTCTGGGGCCAACGTCCTGACTTTC. This sequence encodes CASSWDSSDSGANVLTF.

The chain employs TRBV5-8 and TRBJ2-4, with D possibly matching TRBD1 (5 bases). CDR3 size: 14 residues. V was trimmed by 2 bases and J by 1 base, leaving 7 bases between them. Germline V gene sequence: CDR1 SGHTS, CDR2 YDEGEE. CDR3 sequence (DNA): TGTGCCAGCAGCTTCGCAGGGGCCAAAAACATTCAGTACTTC. As protein: CASSFAGAKNIQYF.

The chain recombines TRBV6-5 with TRBJ2-1, with unresolved D. The CDR3 spans 15 residues. V was shortened by 6 bases and J by 0 bases, with 12 bases between the two germline ends. Per the germline V gene, CDR1 is MNHEY and CDR2 is SVGAGI. The CDR3 reads CASRRVVSSYNEQFF. CDR3 in DNA: TGTGCCAGCAGGCGCGTCGTAAGCTCCTACAATGAGCAGTTCTTC.

This chain links TRBV11-2 with TRBJ2-7; a possible D gene is TRBD2 (7 bases). The CDR3 covers 15 residues. The germline V gene has CDR1 SGHAT and CDR2 FQNNGV. V was clipped by 5 bases and J by 3 bases, with 17 bases between them. CDR3 bases: TGTGCCAGCAGCCGTCGAGGGGGAGGGATCTACGAGCAGTACTTC. This encodes CASSRRGGGIYEQYF.

The V and J genes are TRBV4-1 and TRBJ2-3, with 7 positions matching TRBD2. V lost 3 bases to trimming and J lost 3 bases; unmatched junction nucleotides: 12. Germline assignment: CDR1 MGHRA and CDR2 YSYEKL. The CDR3 sequence is 17 residues long. CDR3 sequence (DNA): TGCGCCAGCAGCCAGACGTTCTCGCGGGGGAAAACAGATACGCAGTATTTT. It encodes CASSQTFSRGKTDTQYF.

For the CDR3, the DNA is TGTGCCAGTAGTAGGAACCTAGCGGGAGGAACCTACAATGAGCAGTTCTTC. This codes for CASSRNLAGGTYNEQFF. The chain combines TRBV19 with TRBJ2-1; TRBD2 agrees at 11 bases. Per the germline V gene, CDR1 is LNHDA and CDR2 is SQIVND (reference sequence). With 4 bases clipped from V and 2 bases from J, the junction kept 7 bases outside the gene matches. The CDR3 covers 17 residues.

The chain combines TRBV4-1 with TRBJ1-1; 7 bases line up with TRBD1. CDR1 is MGHRA and CDR2 is YSYEKL in the germline V gene. V lost 4 bases and J lost 10; bases outside the gene matches: 9. The CDR3 is 13 amino acids. The DNA of the CDR3 is TGCGCCAGCAGCCCGGGACAGTCTGATCGAGCTTTCTTT. As protein: CASSPGQSDRAFF.

Regarding this clone: The sample holds other DNA sequences that translate to the same CDR3. The genes are TRBV3-1 (or the pseudogene TRBV3-2) and TRBJ2-7; a possible D gene is TRBD1 (6 bases). Germline CDR1 is LGHDT and CDR2 is YNNKEL (reference sequence). V was clipped by 3 bases and J by 6 bases, with 9 bases between them. The CDR3 consists of 12 residues. The CDR3 is CASSQGAGEQYF. CDR3 in DNA: TGTGCCAGCAGCCAGGGGGCCGGCGAGCAGTACTTC.

The chain recombines TRBV14 with TRBJ2-1; D not certain. Germline assignment: CDR1 SGHDN and CDR2 FVKESK. The CDR3 runs 11 residues. The V and J ends lost 4 bases and 7 bases respectively, with 5 bases between them. Here the CDR3 DNA reads TGTGCCAGCAGCCGAACTAATGAGCAGTTCTTC. Translating gives CASSRTNEQFF.

In its sample, this clone was seen once. The chain is built from TRBV27 and TRBJ1-6; a possible D gene is TRBD1 (6 bases). Germline V lookup: CDR1 MNHEY, CDR2 SMNVEV (reference sequence). The V and J ends lost 0 bases and 8 bases respectively, with 14 bases between them. The CDR3 is 16 amino acids. This CDR3 is CASSLSISGVDSPLHF. The CDR3 nucleotides read TGTGCCAGCAGTTTATCGATCTCAGGGGTGGATTCACCCCTCCACTTT.

The chain recombines TRBV19 with TRBJ2-6; D possibly corresponds to TRBD1 (6 bases). Germline CDR1 and CDR2: LNHDA and SQIVND (reference sequence). Trimming pared 6 bases from V and 4 bases from J, leaving 13 bases between. The CDR3 has 15 residues. CDR3 loop: CASSSQGSGANVLTF. CDR3 coding DNA: TGTGCCAGTAGCTCACAGGGTTCCGGGGCCAACGTCCTGACTTTC.

This chain connects TRBV10-3 to TRBJ2-3; 9 nucleotides match TRBD2. The CDR3 extends over 14 amino acids. V was pared by 6 bases and J by 5 bases, with 6 bases of the junction left unmatched. Germline values: CDR1 ENHRY, CDR2 SYGVKD. CDR3 protein: CAIRTSGGGDTQYF. The CDR3 DNA reads as TGTGCCATCAGGACTAGCGGTGGGGGAGATACGCAGTATTTT.

This chain links TRBV2 with TRBJ2-1, with 11 bases matching TRBD2. The V gene's germline CDR1 is SNHLY and CDR2 FYNNEI. V lost 1 base and J lost 5; bases outside the gene matches: 4. The CDR3 spans 16 residues. The CDR3 protein is CASSEVRLAGNNEQFF. CDR3 bases: TGTGCCAGCAGTGAAGTCCGACTAGCGGGGAACAATGAGCAGTTCTTC.